The 26 T cell receptor beta chains in this list originate from one sample, sequenced in a study of blood T cell repertoires in COVID-19. TCRdb keeps only in-frame clones here, not all; method: immunoSEQ multiplex PCR. The data hold nearly 350,000 clones, with more than 75% observed a single time. Sequencing input: peripheral blood. The receptors derive from a woman aged 50 to 65 with COVID-19, enrolled during active disease.

This chain uses TRBV15 with TRBJ1-2; D possibly corresponds to TRBD1 (5 bases). Germline loops: CDR1 LNHNV, CDR2 YYDKDF (reference sequence). V was pared by 1 base and J by 4 bases, with 10 bases between. There are 14 residues in the CDR3. CDR3 DNA sequence: TGTGCCACCAGCAGAGGTGGGGCTGGCTATGGCTACACCTTC. It encodes CATSRGGAGYGYTF.

The V gene is TRBV6-2 or TRBV6-3, the J gene TRBJ1-2; TRBD1 might be the D (6 bases). Germline V lookup: CDR1 MNHEY, CDR2 SVGEGT. The CDR3 has 15 residues. Trimming stripped 0 bases from V and 5 bases from J, with 13 bases between. This CDR3 is CASSYSGRGSYGYTF. In DNA form, the CDR3 reads TGTGCCAGCAGTTACTCGGGCAGGGGATCATATGGCTACACCTTC.

V usage is TRBV9 and J usage is TRBJ2-1; 9 positions match TRBD1. The V gene end was trimmed by 2 bases and the J gene end by 7 bases; junction bases not matched to a gene: 7. There are 15 residues in the CDR3. Germline assignment: CDR1 SGDLS and CDR2 YYNGEE. This CDR3 reads CASSVRTGDWNEQFF. DNA of the CDR3: TGTGCCAGCAGCGTCCGGACAGGGGATTGGAATGAGCAGTTCTTC.

This chain links TRBV5-1 with TRBJ2-1; D remains ambiguous. The CDR3 length is 13 residues. V dropped 4 bases and J dropped 2 bases, with 7 bases sitting between them. Germline assignment: CDR1 SGHRS and CDR2 YFSETQ. CDR3 residues: CASSPATYNEQFF. In DNA, the CDR3 is TGCGCCAGCAGCCCCGCGACCTACAATGAGCAGTTCTTC.

CDR3 coding DNA: TGTGCCAGCAGCCAAGCACCGACAGAGACCTACGAGCAGTACTTC. Its protein is CASSQAPTETYEQYF. V usage is TRBV3-1 (or the pseudogene TRBV3-2) and J usage is TRBJ2-7; weak D call: TRBD1 (5 bases). CDR1 is LGHDT, CDR2 YNNKEL, per germline (reference sequence). Trimming cost V 1 base and J 2 bases, with 12 bases left between them. CDR3 length: 15 residues.

The rearrangement joins TRBV7-9 to TRBJ2-3; the match to TRBD1 covers 11 bases. Germline V gene sequence: CDR1 SEHNR, CDR2 FQNEAQ (reference sequence). The CDR3 is 18 residues long. The J segment lost 0 bases and the V segment lost 8 bases, leaving 13 bases of the junction unmatched. CDR3 sequence: CASGTIGTGGSSTDTQYF. Here the CDR3 DNA reads TGTGCCAGCGGGACTATTGGGACAGGGGGATCTAGCACAGATACGCAGTATTTT.

The V and J genes are TRBV11-3 and TRBJ2-3, with 11 bases fitting TRBD2. This CDR3 region has 18 residues. After removal of 2 bases from V and 3 bases from J, the junction contained 10 bases not matched to a gene. Germline assignment: CDR1 SGHNT and CDR2 YENEEA. The CDR3 spells CASSLSRWGTSGTDTQYF. The DNA for the CDR3 is TGTGCCAGCAGCTTAAGCCGGTGGGGGACTAGCGGAACAGATACGCAGTATTTT.

The genes are TRBV7-2 and TRBJ2-3; D is perhaps TRBD2 (5 bases). Germline V gives CDR1 SGHTA, CDR2 FQGNSA. The CDR3 consists of 16 residues. Trimming stripped 1 base from V and 4 bases from J, with 15 bases between. CDR3 DNA: TGTGCCAGCAGCTTAGGGATTAGCCAGAGGGCAGATACGCAGTATTTT. Encoded protein: CASSLGISQRADTQYF.

The chain is built from TRBV30 and TRBJ2-1; D perhaps matches TRBD2 (6 bases). The germline V gene encodes CDR1 GTSNPN and CDR2 SVGIG (reference sequence). Trimming left V 4 bases short and J 0 bases short, with 13 bases between. There are 15 residues in the CDR3. CDR3: CAWTEDYSSYNEQFF. CDR3 nucleotide sequence: TGTGCCTGGACAGAGGACTACAGCTCCTACAATGAGCAGTTCTTC.

The chain uses TRBV7-8 and TRBJ2-7; TRBD2 matches at 10 bases. V was clipped by 4 bases and J by 11 bases; unmatched bases: 14. In germline, CDR1 is SGHVS, CDR2 FQNEAQ. CDR3 length: 15 residues. The CDR3 DNA follows: TGTGCCAGCAGCTCAGAAAGTCTAGCGGGAGCCCATGAGTACTTC. As protein: CASSSESLAGAHEYF.

The chain has TRBV14 and TRBJ1-1; D is possibly TRBD1 (6 bases). Germline CDR1 and CDR2: SGHDN and FVKESK. Deletions cut 3 bases from V and 7 bases from J, with 12 bases between. This CDR3 contains 13 residues. In DNA form, the CDR3 reads TGTGCCAGCAGCCAGACCCAGACAGGTGAAGCTTTCTTT. As protein: CASSQTQTGEAFF.

The J gene is TRBJ2-4, the V gene TRBV9, with 9 bases identical to TRBD1. The V segment lost 3 bases and the J segment 1 base; nucleotides outside the gene matches: 14. The length of the CDR3 is 19 residues. Germline values: CDR1 SGDLS, CDR2 YYNGEE. The CDR3 region has the DNA TGTGCCAGCAGCGAGGGCCCGGGACAGGGCAGTGGGGCCAAAAACATTCAGTACTTC. The encoded protein is CASSEGPGQGSGAKNIQYF. Full variable domain (rest looked up from reference TRBV9 and TRBJ2-4): DSGVTQTPKHLITATGQRVTLRCSPRSGDLSVYWYQQSLDQGLQFLIQYYNGEERAKGNILERFSAQQFPDLHSELNLSSLELGDSALYFCASSEGPGQGSGAKNIQYFGAGTRLSVL.

The V gene is TRBV6-5, the J gene TRBJ2-7; tentatively, D is TRBD2 (5 bases). CDR3 length: 15 amino acids. V was shortened by 6 bases and J by 6 bases, with 21 bases between the two germline ends. The germline V gene encodes CDR1 MNHEY and CDR2 SVGAGI. The chain's CDR3 is CASRFAMGEGFEQYF. As DNA, the CDR3 is TGTGCCAGCAGATTCGCGATGGGAGAAGGTTTCGAGCAGTACTTC.

The CDR3 protein is CASSLEGLETQYF. The CDR3 DNA sequence: TGCGCCAGCAGCTTGGAGGGGTTGGAGACCCAGTACTTC. The gene calls are TRBV5-1 and TRBJ2-5; TRBD1 might be the D (5 bases). The germline gives CDR1 SGHRS, CDR2 YFSETQ. V lost 0 bases to trimming and J lost 5 bases, with 8 bases between them. This CDR3 has 13 residues.

The chain has TRBV5-1 and TRBJ2-2; D perhaps matches TRBD1 (6 bases). Germline CDR1 and CDR2: SGHRS and YFSETQ. CDR3 length: 17 residues. The V and J ends lost 0 bases and 1 base respectively, with 13 bases between them. The CDR3 DNA sequence: TGCGCCAGCAGCTTGGCCTCAGGGGCGGGGAACACCGGGGAGCTGTTTTTT. This codes for CASSLASGAGNTGELFF.

The chain employs TRBV11-1 and TRBJ2-1; D is ambiguous. The CDR3 is made up of 14 amino acids. V was pared by 4 bases and J by 2 bases, with 9 bases between. The V gene's germline CDR1 is SGHAT and CDR2 FQDESV (reference sequence). This CDR3 reads CASSSRHTYNEQFF. CDR3 nucleotide sequence: TGTGCCAGCAGCTCCCGACATACCTACAATGAGCAGTTCTTC.

The rearrangement links TRBV12-5 to TRBJ1-1; TRBD1 aligns across 7 bases. Looked up from germline, CDR1 is LGHNT and CDR2 is FRNRAP. The J segment lost 6 bases and the V segment lost 5 bases, leaving 9 bases of the junction unmatched. The CDR3 is 14 residues long. CDR3 in amino acids: CASGDLRGRAEAFF. DNA of the CDR3: TGTGCTAGTGGTGACCTTAGGGGGCGTGCTGAAGCTTTCTTT.

This clone has just one count. V gene TRBV12-5 combines with J gene TRBJ1-5; the D gene is possibly TRBD1 (6 bases). V was pared by 0 bases and J by 0 bases, with 27 bases between. The CDR3 runs 22 residues. The germline CDR1 and CDR2 sequences are LGHNT and FRNRAP. The CDR3 loop is CASGLVRGTGKGGEYSNQPQHF. In DNA form, the CDR3 reads TGTGCTAGTGGTTTGGTACGTGGGACGGGCAAAGGGGGTGAGTATAGCAATCAGCCCCAGCATTTT.

J is TRBJ1-4 and V is TRBV7-9; 11 bases are shared with TRBD1. Germline V gene data show CDR1 as SEHNR and CDR2 as FQNEAQ (reference sequence). J lost 7 bases, V lost 4 bases, and 8 bases had no gene match. CDR3 length: 16 residues. CDR3 sequence: CASSSGQGAKGEKLFF. CDR3 in DNA: TGTGCCAGCAGCTCCGGACAGGGGGCGAAGGGTGAAAAACTGTTTTTT.

This chain links TRBV15 with TRBJ2-1; no definite D call. In germline, CDR1 is LNHNV, CDR2 YYDKDF (reference sequence). Trimming took 3 bases from V and 5 from J, leaving 8 bases between them. The CDR3 has 13 amino acids. CDR3: CATSSRGHNEQFF. CDR3 nucleotides: TGTGCCACCAGCAGCAGAGGCCACAATGAGCAGTTCTTC.

This sequence joins TRBV5-8 and TRBJ2-2; weak D call: TRBD1 (6 bases). Germline V lookup: CDR1 SGHTS, CDR2 YDEGEE. V was shortened by 2 bases and J by 2 bases, with 10 bases between the two germline ends. The CDR3 has 15 residues. The CDR3 DNA sequence: TGTGCCAGCAGCTTACGGGACACCAACACCGGGGAGCTGTTTTTT. Translated, it gives CASSLRDTNTGELFF.

The chain couples TRBV3-1 (or the pseudogene TRBV3-2) to TRBJ1-4; perhaps TRBD1 as D (6 bases). The CDR3 is 13 residues long. CDR1 LGHDT and CDR2 YNNKEL come from the germline V gene (reference sequence). Between the trimmed V and J ends, which lost 1 base and 10 bases, there was a span of 10 bases. In DNA form, the CDR3 reads TGTGCCAGCAGCCAAGTACAGGGTGCAAAACTGTTTTTT. As protein: CASSQVQGAKLFF.

V is TRBV4-3 and J is TRBJ2-7, with TRBD1 matching over 9 bases. J gave up 3 bases and V 4 bases, and 4 bases lay outside the gene matches. The germline V gene encodes CDR1 LGHNA and CDR2 YSLEER. CDR3 size: 14 residues. CDR3 region: CASSLGTGNYEQYF. In DNA, the CDR3 is TGCGCCAGCAGCCTCGGGACAGGGAACTACGAGCAGTACTTC.

The chain combines TRBV3-1 (or the pseudogene TRBV3-2) with TRBJ2-1; D remains unclear. The CDR3 consists of 15 residues. Germline CDR1 is LGHDT and CDR2 is YNNKEL (reference sequence). V shed 0 bases and J shed 1 base, with 7 bases lying between them. CDR3 sequence (DNA): TGTGCCAGCAGCCAAGATCCAAATTCCTACAATGAGCAGTTCTTC. Protein sequence: CASSQDPNSYNEQFF.

This chain uses TRBV9 with TRBJ1-2, with D perhaps TRBD1 (6 bases). The CDR3 length is 15 residues. Trimming took off 4 bases at V and 2 bases at J, with 15 bases between the two ends. Germline-derived CDR1 and CDR2 are SGDLS and YYNGEE. The CDR3 spells CASSPGQSTNYGYTF. The DNA of the CDR3 is TGTGCCAGCAGCCCCGGACAGTCCACGAACTATGGCTACACCTTC. Together with reference TRBV9 and TRBJ1-2, the CDR3 gives the full variable domain: DSGVTQTPKHLITATGQRVTLRCSPRSGDLSVYWYQQSLDQGLQFLIQYYNGEERAKGNILERFSAQQFPDLHSELNLSSLELGDSALYFCASSPGQSTNYGYTFGSGTRLTVV.

The chain carries TRBV23-1 and TRBJ1-1; 7 nucleotides agree with TRBD1. TRBV23-1 is recorded as an ORF, its role being uncertain. V shed 9 bases, J shed 2 bases, and the junction held 12 bases outside the gene matches. The CDR3 loop spans 15 amino acids. CDR3 bases: TGCGCCAGTCCGACAGGGCTAGGTATTAACACTGAAGCTTTCTTT. Translated: CASPTGLGINTEAFF.